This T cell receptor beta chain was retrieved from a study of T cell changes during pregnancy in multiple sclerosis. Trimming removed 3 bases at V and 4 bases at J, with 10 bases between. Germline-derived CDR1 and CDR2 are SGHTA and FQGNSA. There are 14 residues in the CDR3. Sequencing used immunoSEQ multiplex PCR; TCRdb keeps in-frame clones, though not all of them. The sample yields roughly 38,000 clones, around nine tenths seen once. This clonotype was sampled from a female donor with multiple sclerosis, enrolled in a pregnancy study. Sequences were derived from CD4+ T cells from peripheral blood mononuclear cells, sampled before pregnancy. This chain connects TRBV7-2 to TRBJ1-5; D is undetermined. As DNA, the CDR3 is TGTGCCAGCAGCTTGAATCTGAGGAATCAGCCCCAGCATTTT. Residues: CASSLNLRNQPQHF.